The following is a T cell receptor beta chain sequence with its context. Its antigen is currently unknown. These data originate in a study of shared clonotypes between healthy human individuals. Whole-study context: Each donor's CD8 memory used one plate, CD8 naive two, each CD4 subset three. Study results and caveats: Lower generation probabilities were found for non-shared clonotypes than for those shared by all four donors. Researchers found naive subsets generally carried larger estimated richness than memory subsets.

As handled by the study authors: Junction-only immunoSEQ data arrived without quality scores, meaning filtering differed. The data were produced by immunoSEQ multiplex PCR, yet TCRdb's version contains in-frame clones alone and is incomplete. That table supplies the V and J calls and clone size; D and trimming were determined from the DNA. The data hold a few million clones, with 90% to 97% observed a single time. The specimen was naive CD4+ T cells sorted from blood. This sample's subset: CD45RA+ positively selected. This clonotype was sampled from a man aged 18 to 35 in good health.

DNA for the CDR3: TGCAGCGTTGTTTCTGACCGGCGAGAGACCCAGTACTTC. It encodes CSVVSDRRETQYF. V and J are TRBV29-1 and TRBJ2-5; D gene ambiguous. V gave up 4 bases and J gave up 4 bases, with 13 bases separating them. The CDR3 runs to 13 residues. The germline V gene has CDR1 SQVTM and CDR2 ANQGSEA. Complete variable domain (other parts from reference TRBV29-1 and TRBJ2-5): SAVISQKPSRDICQRGTSLTIQCQVDSQVTMMFWYRQQPGQSLTLIATANQGSEATYESGFVIDKFPISRPNLTFSTLTVSNMSPEDSSIYLCSVVSDRRETQYFGPGTRLLVL.